This T cell receptor (beta chain) was sequenced during a study of T cells after yellow fever vaccination. Of note for this clonotype: The antigen is not known.

Germline V CDR1 and CDR2: MNHEY, SVGAGI. The CDR3 runs to 14 residues. V lost 3 bases and J 2 bases, leaving 8 bases between the germline ends. Findings and caveats of the study: Though weaker, the secondary response peaked faster, on day 5 versus 15.

TCRdb reprocessed the 5' RACE reads via MiXCR and lists one record per CDR3 protein. The sample yields around 600,000 distinct CDR3 sequences, 10% to 15% seen once. The chain uses TRBV6-5 and TRBJ2-4; perhaps TRBD1 as D (5 bases). The source was PBMCs, collected on the day of the yellow fever booster vaccination. The TCR comes from a young man who received the YFV17D yellow fever vaccine. CDR3 residues: CASSYQGSKNIQYF. For the CDR3, the DNA is TGTGCCAGCAGTTATCAGGGCTCCAAAAACATTCAGTACTTC.